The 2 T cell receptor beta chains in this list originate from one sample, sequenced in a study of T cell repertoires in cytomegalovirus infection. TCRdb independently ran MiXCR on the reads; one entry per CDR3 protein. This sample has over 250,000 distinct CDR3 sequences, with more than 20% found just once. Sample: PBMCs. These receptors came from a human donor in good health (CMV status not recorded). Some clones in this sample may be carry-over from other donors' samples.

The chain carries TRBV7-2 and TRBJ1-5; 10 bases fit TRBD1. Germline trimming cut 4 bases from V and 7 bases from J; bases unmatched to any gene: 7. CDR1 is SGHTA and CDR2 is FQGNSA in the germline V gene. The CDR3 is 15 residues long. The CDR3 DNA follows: TGTGCCAGCAGCTGGTCCGGGACAGGGGTCCAGCCCCAGCATTTT. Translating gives CASSWSGTGVQPQHF.

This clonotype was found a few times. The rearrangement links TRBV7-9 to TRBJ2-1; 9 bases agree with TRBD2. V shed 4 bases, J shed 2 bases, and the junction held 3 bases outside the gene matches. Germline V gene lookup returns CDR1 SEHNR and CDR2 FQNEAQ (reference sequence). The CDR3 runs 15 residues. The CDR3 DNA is TGTGCCAGCAGCTCCGGGACTAGCCCCTACAATGAGCAGTTCTTC. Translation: CASSSGTSPYNEQFF.